A selection of T cell receptor beta chains follows, all from one sample in a study of blood T cells in healthy people across ages. TCRdb re-called the 5' RACE reads with MiXCR, one entry per CDR3 protein. The sample has hundreds of thousands of distinct CDR3 sequences; 45% to 60% are singletons. The sample was blood. The receptors were sampled from an elderly woman in good health. The CDR3 runs from the conserved cysteine through the conserved F or W. D genes are given only for firm matches. Clone size is not always given. Where it is, it says once, few, many or a class for expanded clones.

D: TRBD1; V: TRBV12-3/TRBV12-4; size: few; J: TRBJ2-4; DNA: TGTGCCAGCAGTTTGTGGGACAGAAACATTCAGTACTTC; CDR3: CASSLWDRNIQYF
D: NA; V: TRBV5-6; size: NA; J: TRBJ1-5; DNA: TGTGCCAGCAGCGATTCCCGAAGGGGGGGGTCGGGCAATCAGCCCCAGCATTTT; CDR3: CASSDSRRGGSGNQPQHF
D: NA; V: TRBV25-1; size: few; J: TRBJ2-7; DNA: TGTGCCAGCAGTCCATCCCCCGGGACCCCTTACGAGCAGTACTTC; CDR3: CASSPSPGTPYEQYF
D: NA; V: TRBV4-2; size: many; J: TRBJ2-1; DNA: TGTGCCAGCAGCCAATCGAAGACAGCGAGCTCCTACAATGAGCAGTTCTTC; CDR3: CASSQSKTASSYNEQFF
D: NA; V: TRBV20-1; size: NA; J: TRBJ2-4; DNA: TGCAGTCCTAGAGAATCAGGGAAAGGGGCCAAAAACATTCAGTACTTC; CDR3: CSPRESGKGAKNIQYF
D: TRBD2; V: TRBV4-2; size: NA; J: TRBJ2-3; DNA: TGTGCCAGCAGTTACCAGCGGGGGGTCACAGATACGCAGTATTTT; CDR3: CASSYQRGVTDTQYF
D: NA; V: TRBV20-1; size: NA; J: TRBJ2-5; DNA: TGCAGTGCCCGGTTCAGGGGGGCGGGGGGTGAGCAGTACTTC; CDR3: CSARFRGAGGEQYF
D: TRBD1; V: TRBV5-1; size: NA; J: TRBJ1-2; DNA: TGCGCCAGCCGTCAGGGGGCGGATGGCTACACCTTC; CDR3: CASRQGADGYTF
D: NA; V: TRBV28; size: NA; J: TRBJ1-1; DNA: TGTGCCACCCAGGGATCCGGGATGAACACTGAAGCTTTCTTT; CDR3: CATQGSGMNTEAFF
D: NA; V: TRBV7-2; size: many; J: TRBJ2-4; DNA: TGTGCCAGCAGCTTAAGTGCTAGCGCGGACATTCAGTACTTC; CDR3: CASSLSASADIQYF
D: TRBD1; V: TRBV30; size: once; J: TRBJ1-5; DNA: TGTGCCTGGAGTGCCGGGACAGGGGCCCAGCCCCAGCATTTT; CDR3: CAWSAGTGAQPQHF
D: TRBD2; V: TRBV29-1; size: few; J: TRBJ2-1; DNA: TGCAGCGCCTCCCGGTTTGGCGGGAGATCGGTCCAGGCCTACAATGAGCAGTTCTTC; CDR3: CSASRFGGRSVQAYNEQFF
D: NA; V: TRBV6-6; size: NA; J: TRBJ1-6; DNA: TGTGCCAGCAGCCGCCAGGGCTCACCCCTCCACTTT; CDR3: CASSRQGSPLHF
D: TRBD1; V: TRBV20-1; size: NA; J: TRBJ2-5; DNA: TGCAGTGCTAGTAACAGGGGGCGCTTCGTGACCCAGTACTTC; CDR3: CSASNRGRFVTQYF
D: NA; V: TRBV10-3; size: few; J: TRBJ1-5; DNA: TGTGCCATCAGTGAGTCGACGGCTAGCAATCAGCCCCAGCATTTT; CDR3: CAISESTASNQPQHF
D: NA; V: TRBV20-1; size: few; J: TRBJ2-1; DNA: TGCAGTGCTAGCCCCCCCACAGGGACGGCCTACAATGAGCAGTTCTTC; CDR3: CSASPPTGTAYNEQFF
D: NA; V: TRBV5-1; size: few; J: TRBJ2-5; DNA: TGCGCCAGCAGCTTGGTTGGCAGCACACAAGAGACCCAGTACTTC; CDR3: CASSLVGSTQETQYF
D: NA; V: TRBV10-2; size: once; J: TRBJ1-5; DNA: TGCGCCAGCAGAGGTACAGGCACTCAGCCCCAGCATTTT; CDR3: CASRGTGTQPQHF
D: NA; V: TRBV9; size: NA; J: TRBJ2-3; DNA: TGTGCCAGCAGCGTAGTGGATGATGTGCAGTATTTT; CDR3: CASSVVDDVQYF
D: TRBD1; V: TRBV7-9; size: few; J: TRBJ2-3; DNA: TGTGCCAGCAGACAGGGGGGCGCAGATACGCAGTATTTT; CDR3: CASRQGGADTQYF
D: NA; V: TRBV29-1; size: many; J: TRBJ2-5; DNA: TGCAGCGTTGATGAGGGAACTAGCTACCAGTACTTC; CDR3: CSVDEGTSYQYF
D: NA; V: TRBV4-2; size: NA; J: TRBJ2-5; DNA: TGTGCCAGCAGCCAAGATGACCGGGGGGAGACCCAGTACTTC; CDR3: CASSQDDRGETQYF
D: NA; V: TRBV9; size: many; J: TRBJ2-7; DNA: TGTGCCAGCAGCGTAGGCCCGGTGACCTACGAGCAGTACTTC; CDR3: CASSVGPVTYEQYF
D: NA; V: TRBV7-2; size: few; J: TRBJ2-7; DNA: TGTGCCAGCAGTTGGGGACTTTACAATGAGCAGTACTTC; CDR3: CASSWGLYNEQYF
D: TRBD2; V: TRBV12-3/TRBV12-4; size: many; J: TRBJ2-3; DNA: TGTGCCAGCAGTGTCCGCGGGAGGAGCAGCACAGATACGCAGTATTTT; CDR3: CASSVRGRSSTDTQYF
D: TRBD2; V: TRBV7-6; size: NA; J: TRBJ2-1; DNA: TGTGCCAGCAGCTTGGAACCGCGGCGGGGGGGTGAGCAGTTCTTC; CDR3: CASSLEPRRGGEQFF
D: NA; V: TRBV3-1; size: NA; J: TRBJ2-1; DNA: TGTGCCAGCGGCCAAGTGAGGAATGAGCAGTTCTTC; CDR3: CASGQVRNEQFF
D: TRBD2; V: TRBV19; size: many; J: TRBJ2-5; DNA: TGTGCCAGTAGTAGGCGCCAGGGACTAGCGGGGGCAGAGACCCAGTACTTC; CDR3: CASSRRQGLAGAETQYF
D: TRBD2; V: TRBV28; size: NA; J: TRBJ2-1; DNA: TGTGCCAGCAGAAAAGCAGTAGCGGGAGGGCTGCGAGAGCAGTTCTTC; CDR3: CASRKAVAGGLREQFF
D: NA; V: TRBV11-2; size: NA; J: TRBJ2-3; DNA: TGTGCCAGCGCCCTAGCCCGTGGGGTGCAGTATTTT; CDR3: CASALARGVQYF
D: NA; V: TRBV4-3; size: NA; J: TRBJ2-7; DNA: TGCGCCAGCAGCCAAGAAAGCAGCCGCTCCTACGAGCAGTACTTC; CDR3: CASSQESSRSYEQYF
D: TRBD2; V: TRBV9; size: NA; J: TRBJ2-7; DNA: TGTGCCAGCAGCGTAGCGGCGGGAGATCCCTACGAGCAGTACTTC; CDR3: CASSVAAGDPYEQYF
D: NA; V: TRBV20-1; size: NA; J: TRBJ2-2; DNA: TGCAGTGCTAGAGATCCCCTCTACCGGGCCTCTGGGGGCGGGGAGCTGTTTTTT; CDR3: CSARDPLYRASGGGELFF
D: NA; V: TRBV3-1; size: NA; J: TRBJ1-2; DNA: TGTGCCAGCAGCCGGGCCGGGATAGGGGAACACTATGGCTACACCTTC; CDR3: CASSRAGIGEHYGYTF
D: NA; V: TRBV20-1; size: few; J: TRBJ2-5; DNA: TGCAGTGCTAGGCCCCAAGAGACCCAGTACTTC; CDR3: CSARPQETQYF
D: TRBD2; V: TRBV7-2; size: NA; J: TRBJ2-3; DNA: TGTGCCAGCAGCGGGACTAGCGGCACAGGTACGCAGTATTTT; CDR3: CASSGTSGTGTQYF